This T cell receptor (beta chain) originates from a study of T cells in localized non-small cell lung cancer. This CDR3 contains 15 residues. Germline values: CDR1 MNHEY, CDR2 SVGAGI. V was shortened by 7 bases and J by 3 bases, with 15 bases between the two germline ends. Only in-frame clones appear in the TCRdb table, and some are missing; sequencing was by immunoSEQ multiplex PCR. The sample records about 24,000 clones, approximately 88% being singletons. The origin of this receptor is a man between 40 and 75 years old with stage I squamous cell lung carcinoma. The chain uses TRBV6-5 and TRBJ2-2; D is ambiguous. Sequencing was performed on peripheral blood, taken before any cancer treatment. The CDR3 loop is CASTPTRFDTGELFF. CDR3 sequence (DNA): TGTGCCAGCACCCCTACGCGATTCGACACCGGGGAGCTGTTTTTT.